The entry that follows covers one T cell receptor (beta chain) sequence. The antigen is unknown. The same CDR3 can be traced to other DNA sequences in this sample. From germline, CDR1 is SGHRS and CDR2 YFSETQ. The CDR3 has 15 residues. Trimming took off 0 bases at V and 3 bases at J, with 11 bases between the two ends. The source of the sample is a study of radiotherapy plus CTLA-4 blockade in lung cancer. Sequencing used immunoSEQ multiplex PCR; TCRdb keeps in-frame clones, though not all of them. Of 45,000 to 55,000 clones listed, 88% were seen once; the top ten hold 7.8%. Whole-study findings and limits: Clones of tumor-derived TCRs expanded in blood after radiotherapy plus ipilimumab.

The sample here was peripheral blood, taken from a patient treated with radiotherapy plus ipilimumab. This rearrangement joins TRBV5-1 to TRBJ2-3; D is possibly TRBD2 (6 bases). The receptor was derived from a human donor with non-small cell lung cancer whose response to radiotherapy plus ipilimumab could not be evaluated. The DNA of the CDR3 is TGCGCCAGCAGCTTGGATGGGACTGGGACAGATACGCAGTATTTT. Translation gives CASSLDGTGTDTQYF.